One and the same sample provided the 32 T cell receptor beta chains below, sequenced in a study of T cell responses to AZD1222 COVID-19 vaccine. The assay was immunoSEQ multiplex PCR, and TCRdb's table has in-frame clones only and misses some. The table lists 150,000 or so clones, roughly 92% of them singletons. The specimen comprised peripheral blood, sampled on day 0 of AZD1222 vaccination. All receptors derive from an adult in good health.

The chain carries TRBV25-1 and TRBJ2-7; the D gene could be TRBD1 or TRBD2 (5 bases each). Per germline, CDR1 MGHDK and CDR2 SYGVNS. V dropped 1 base and J dropped 0 bases, with 10 bases sitting between them. This CDR3 spans 15 amino acids. The CDR3 here is CASSELRGFSYEQYF. The CDR3 nucleotides are TGTGCCAGCAGTGAATTGAGGGGCTTCTCCTACGAGCAGTACTTC.

This chain links TRBV5-6 with TRBJ1-2, with 10 bases matching TRBD1. CDR1 is SGHDT and CDR2 is YYEEEE in the germline V gene. This CDR3 contains 15 residues. Unmatched junction bases numbered 5, after V lost 2 bases and J lost 4 bases. The CDR3 loop is CASSFPDRGFYGYTF. CDR3 nucleotides: TGTGCCAGCAGCTTCCCGGACAGGGGGTTCTATGGCTACACCTTC.

The chain employs TRBV5-1 and TRBJ1-4, with a weak D call TRBD1 (5 bases). This CDR3 comprises 15 residues. Per germline, CDR1 SGHRS and CDR2 YFSETQ. Between the trimmed V and J ends, which lost 1 base and 5 bases, there was a span of 12 bases. DNA of the CDR3: TGCGCCAGCAGCTTGATGGGGCCGCCAAATGAAAAACTGTTTTTT. Its protein product is CASSLMGPPNEKLFF.

The chain has TRBV10-2 and TRBJ1-3, with D maybe TRBD1 (6 bases). From germline, CDR1 is WSHSY and CDR2 SAAADI. Trimming removed 3 bases at V and 9 bases at J, with 15 bases between. The CDR3 is 14 residues long. Here the CDR3 DNA reads TGCGCCAGCAGTGAAGGACAGCACATCGGCACCATATATTTT. It codes for CASSEGQHIGTIYF.

This chain uses TRBV6-5 with TRBJ2-7, with 9 positions matching TRBD2. This CDR3 contains 14 residues. Germline assignment: CDR1 MNHEY and CDR2 SVGAGI. V was clipped by 5 bases and J by 1 base; unmatched bases: 3. The DNA for the CDR3 is TGTGCCAGCAGTAGCGGGAGGTTATCCTACGAGCAGTACTTC. This sequence encodes CASSSGRLSYEQYF.

The chain couples TRBV19 to TRBJ1-3; D is ambiguous. The V and J ends lost 3 bases and 4 bases respectively, with 10 bases between them. The CDR3 covers 14 residues. Per the germline V gene, CDR1 is LNHDA and CDR2 is SQIVND (reference sequence). CDR3 amino acids: CASSIGIPGNTIYF. CDR3 DNA sequence: TGTGCCAGTAGTATCGGGATACCGGGAAACACCATATATTTT.

The chain joins TRBV11-2 to TRBJ1-2, with TRBD1 matching over 7 bases. CDR3 length equals 14 residues. Germline V gene lookup returns CDR1 SGHAT and CDR2 FQNNGV. V trimming: 1 base; J trimming: 4 bases; junction bases outside the gene matches: 3. CDR3 DNA: TGTGCCAGCAGCTTAGGAACAGGGGCCTATGGCTACACCTTC. Its protein product is CASSLGTGAYGYTF.

This chain joins TRBV4-1 and TRBJ2-1; D is uncertain. Germline V gene sequence: CDR1 MGHRA, CDR2 YSYEKL. This CDR3 contains 13 residues. The V gene lost 2 bases and the J gene lost 5 bases, with 7 bases spanning the gap. The CDR3 sequence is CASSQYRNNEQFF. The DNA for the CDR3 is TGCGCCAGCAGCCAATACAGAAACAATGAGCAGTTCTTC.

This clone was detected only once. This chain connects TRBV10-1 to TRBJ1-1, with D unresolved. Germline V gene lookup returns CDR1 WNHNN and CDR2 SYGVQD (reference sequence). The CDR3 spans 14 residues. V gave up 4 bases and J gave up 0 bases, with 9 bases separating them. The CDR3 here is CASSARGMNTEAFF. The CDR3 DNA follows: TGCGCCAGCAGTGCTCGGGGTATGAACACTGAAGCTTTCTTT.

V and J are TRBV5-6 and TRBJ2-3; 11 positions agree with TRBD2. Germline loops: CDR1 SGHDT, CDR2 YYEEEE. This CDR3 is built from 16 residues. V shed 4 bases, J shed 0 bases, and the junction held 4 bases outside the gene matches. CDR3 region: CASSPGLAASTDTQYF. Written as DNA, the CDR3 is TGTGCCAGCAGCCCGGGACTAGCGGCTAGCACAGATACGCAGTATTTT.

The rearrangement joins TRBV19 to TRBJ1-2; no clear D. In germline, CDR1 is LNHDA, CDR2 SQIVND (reference sequence). The length of the CDR3 is 13 residues. The V end was cut by 7 bases, the J end by 4 bases, with 13 bases between. DNA of the CDR3: TGTGCCAGTACGGTCGGCATTTTCTATGGCTACACCTTC. It is translated as CASTVGIFYGYTF.

V and J are TRBV7-2 and TRBJ2-3, with TRBD1 matching 10 bases. The CDR3 consists of 15 residues. V lost 3 bases and J lost 4; bases outside the gene matches: 4. Germline V gene lookup returns CDR1 SGHTA and CDR2 FQGNSA. Here the CDR3 DNA reads TGTGCCAGCAGCTTCTGGGGACAGGGGTCAGATACGCAGTATTTT. The encoded protein is CASSFWGQGSDTQYF.

The chain has TRBV12-3 or TRBV12-4 and TRBJ1-6, with D perhaps TRBD1 (6 bases). V was trimmed by 7 bases and J by 7 bases, leaving 11 bases between them. This CDR3 contains 13 residues. CDR3 sequence: CASNPGVNSPLHF. The CDR3 nucleotides are TGTGCCAGCAATCCAGGGGTCAATTCACCCCTCCACTTT.

CDR3 DNA: TGTGCCAGTAGTATCCTACAGGTCGGCACAGATACGCAGTATTTT. Its protein product is CASSILQVGTDTQYF. This chain connects TRBV19 to TRBJ2-3, with TRBD1 as a possible D gene (5 bases). This CDR3 comprises 15 residues. The germline V gene encodes CDR1 LNHDA and CDR2 SQIVND (reference sequence). Trimming removed 3 bases at V and 1 base at J, with 11 bases between.

The chain combines TRBV11-2 with TRBJ2-5, with TRBD2 as a possible D gene (5 bases). CDR3 size: 14 residues. V shed 1 base and J shed 0 bases, with 6 bases lying between them. Looked up from germline, CDR1 is SGHAT and CDR2 is FQNNGV. This CDR3 reads CASSLVGDQETQYF. CDR3 coding DNA: TGTGCCAGCAGCTTAGTGGGAGACCAAGAGACCCAGTACTTC.

V and J are TRBV18 and TRBJ2-3; 7 nucleotides agree with TRBD2. This CDR3 has 13 residues. Germline assignment: CDR1 KGHSH and CDR2 LQKENI. V lost 2 bases and J lost 6; bases outside the gene matches: 2. The CDR3: CASSPTSEDTQYF. CDR3 bases: TGTGCCAGCTCACCAACTAGCGAGGATACGCAGTATTTT.

This chain joins TRBV5-5 and TRBJ1-2; TRBD1 aligns across 7 bases. V lost 2 bases to trimming and J lost 7 bases; unmatched junction nucleotides: 5. The CDR3 covers 13 residues. Germline CDR1 SGHKS, CDR2 YYEKEE (reference sequence). The CDR3 sequence is CASSFLGQVGYTF. The CDR3 bases are TGTGCCAGCAGCTTTCTTGGACAGGTTGGCTACACCTTC.

The gene calls are TRBV6-5 and TRBJ2-7; possible D gene TRBD1, 5 bases. Germline loops: CDR1 MNHEY, CDR2 SVGAGI. This CDR3 region has 13 residues. Trimming left V 2 bases short and J 7 bases short, with 12 bases between. The CDR3 bases are TGTGCCAGCAGTTACGTCAGGGCCGGGGAGCAGTACTTC. Translated: CASSYVRAGEQYF.

DNA for the CDR3: TGTGCCAGCAGTCCGACCAGACCAACCCGGGGCTACACCTTC. Amino acid sequence: CASSPTRPTRGYTF. V and J are TRBV27 and TRBJ1-2; D gene uncertain. CDR1 MNHEY and CDR2 SMNVEV come from the germline V gene (reference sequence). V lost 5 bases to trimming and J lost 8 bases, with 18 bases between them. This CDR3 is built from 14 residues.

The chain joins TRBV28 to TRBJ1-5; no reliable D call. The CDR3 is made up of 16 amino acids. V lost 7 bases and J lost 0, with 16 bases in between. From germline, CDR1 is MDHEN and CDR2 SYDVKM. CDR3 region: CASKSSAGYSNQPQHF. CDR3 DNA: TGTGCCAGCAAGAGTTCGGCGGGGTATAGCAATCAGCCCCAGCATTTT.

Only a few counts were recorded for this clone. This chain joins TRBV5-1 and TRBJ2-1, with D hard to call. This CDR3 is 15 amino acids long. Per germline, CDR1 SGHRS and CDR2 YFSETQ. V shed 0 bases and J shed 3 bases, with 10 bases lying between them. Here the CDR3 DNA reads TGCGCCAGCAGCTTGGACAGCAATAGCTACAATGAGCAGTTCTTC. This translates into CASSLDSNSYNEQFF.

The chain has TRBV29-1 and TRBJ2-1; D is unclear. V lost 3 bases to trimming and J lost 0 bases, with 12 bases between them. The CDR3 runs to 15 residues. The germline CDR1 and CDR2 sequences are SQVTM and ANQGSEA. The CDR3 DNA is TGCAGCGTTGAGGGGTATGAAAGCTCCTACAATGAGCAGTTCTTC. Encoded protein: CSVEGYESSYNEQFF.

The chain couples TRBV18 to TRBJ1-1; maybe TRBD1 (5 bases). The germline V gene has CDR1 KGHSH and CDR2 LQKENI. CDR3 length: 16 amino acids. Trimming left V 2 bases short and J 7 bases short, with 20 bases between. This CDR3 reads CASSPENAPQGDEAFF. In DNA, the CDR3 is TGTGCCAGCTCACCAGAAAACGCTCCGCAGGGTGATGAAGCTTTCTTT.

CDR3 amino acids: CASSPSRVRNYGYTF. The CDR3 coding sequence is TGTGCCAGCAGCCCCTCCAGGGTCAGGAATTATGGCTACACCTTC. The chain recombines TRBV11-1 with TRBJ1-2, with D possibly matching TRBD1 (5 bases). V lost 5 bases to trimming and J lost 5 bases, with 18 bases between them. CDR3 size: 15 residues. Germline assignment: CDR1 SGHAT and CDR2 FQDESV (reference sequence). Full variable domain (missing parts from reference TRBV11-1 and TRBJ1-2): EAEVAQSPRYKITEKSQAVAFWCDPISGHATLYWYRQILGQGPELLVQFQDESVVDDSQLPKDRFSAERLKGVDSTLKIQPAELGDSAMYLCASSPSRVRNYGYTFGSGTRLTVV.

This clone has only one observation. CDR3 sequence (DNA): TGTGCCAGCAGCCCCTTAACAGGAATCCAAGAGACCCAGTACTTC. Its translation: CASSPLTGIQETQYF. The rearrangement joins TRBV11-2 to TRBJ2-5; TRBD1 might be the D (5 bases). Germline V lookup: CDR1 SGHAT, CDR2 FQNNGV. There are 15 residues in the CDR3. Trimming pared 5 bases from V and 1 base from J, leaving 14 bases between. Looking up the rest from reference TRBV11-2 and TRBJ2-5 gives the full variable domain: EAGVAQSPRYKIIEKRQSVAFWCNPISGHATLYWYQQILGQGPKLLIQFQNNGVVDDSQLPKDRFSAERLKGVDSTLKIQPAKLEDSAVYLCASSPLTGIQETQYFGPGTRLLVL.

This chain links TRBV11-2 with TRBJ1-6; D is ambiguous. This CDR3 spans 16 amino acids. Deletions cut 6 bases from V and 5 bases from J, with 17 bases between. Germline V gene lookup returns CDR1 SGHAT and CDR2 FQNNGV. CDR3 in amino acids: CASRAYGAGDNSPLHF. The CDR3 nucleotides are TGTGCCAGCAGAGCTTATGGCGCTGGGGATAATTCACCCCTCCACTTT.

This clone has just one count. The chain has TRBV28 and TRBJ1-4; 8 bases align to TRBD1. This CDR3 contains 14 residues. After removal of 4 bases from V and 8 bases from J, the junction contained 6 bases not matched to a gene. CDR1 MDHEN and CDR2 SYDVKM come from the germline V gene. The CDR3 nucleotides read TGTGCCAGCAGTTCAGGACAGGGTTGGGAAAAACTGTTTTTT. Translating gives CASSSGQGWEKLFF.

This clone came up once. CDR3 loop: CASSPLGTGAYEQYF. CDR3 bases: TGTGCCAGTAGTCCACTAGGGACAGGAGCCTACGAGCAGTACTTC. The chain employs TRBV19 and TRBJ2-7, with 8 bases fitting TRBD1. Germline CDR1 and CDR2: LNHDA and SQIVND (reference sequence). There are 15 residues in the CDR3. V gave up 5 bases and J gave up 2 bases; unmatched junction bases: 8.

As for this clone: Mismatch with germline at one junction end may stem from a read error. The rearrangement joins TRBV7-7 to TRBJ2-2, with TRBD2 identical over 8 bases. The germline gives CDR1 SSHAT, CDR2 FNYEAQ (reference sequence). The CDR3 runs to 16 residues. CDR3 nucleotides: TGTGCTAGCAGCGCATCGCGGGGGGCGAACACCGGGGAGCTGTTTTTT. Protein: CASSASRGANTGELFF.

J is TRBJ1-3 and V is TRBV5-5; D gene unclear. The CDR3 extends over 15 amino acids. The V gene lost 0 bases and the J gene lost 0 bases, with 7 bases spanning the gap. In germline, CDR1 is SGHKS, CDR2 YYEKEE (reference sequence). The CDR3 sequence: CASSLALFSGNTIYF. CDR3 DNA sequence: TGTGCCAGCAGCTTGGCCTTGTTCTCTGGAAACACCATATATTTT.

The V and J genes are TRBV5-1 and TRBJ2-5; 8 bases are a match to TRBD1. This CDR3 contains 13 residues. Germline V CDR1 and CDR2: SGHRS, YFSETQ. The junction had 4 bases not matched to a gene; V was cut back by 6 bases and J by 3 bases. The chain's CDR3 is CASNPGQEETQYF. The DNA of the CDR3 is TGCGCCAGCAACCCGGGACAGGAAGAGACCCAGTACTTC. Variable domain in full (rest from reference TRBV5-1 and TRBJ2-5): KAGVTQTPRYLIKTRGQQVTLSCSPISGHRSVSWYQQTPGQGLQFLFEYFSETQRNKGNFPGRFSGRQFSNSRSEMNVSTLELGDSALYLCASNPGQEETQYFGPGTRLLVL.

The rearrangement links TRBV7-8 to TRBJ2-2, with 7 bases identical to TRBD2. V lost 4 bases, J lost 7 bases, and 6 bases stayed unmatched. Per germline, CDR1 SGHVS and CDR2 FQNEAQ. This CDR3 has 14 amino acids. The CDR3 DNA reads as TGTGCCAGCAGCTCCTACGGGGGGAGCGGGGAGCTGTTTTTT. Translated, it gives CASSSYGGSGELFF.